This T cell receptor (beta chain) was identified during a study of T cell changes during pregnancy in multiple sclerosis (dated by TCRdb to the late 2010s). Regarding the complete study: Changes in the T cell repertoire over the course of pregnancy were examined in this study in women with multiple sclerosis.

Trimming leaves V shorter by 0 bases and J shorter by 8 bases, with the junction holding 25 bases beyond the gene matches. The cysteine opens and the phenylalanine closes a CDR3 of 20 amino acids. CDR3 DNA is the only sequence kept; it has 60 bases, read in frame from the first base. Taken from the germline V gene, the CDR1 and CDR2 loops are SQVTM and ANQGSEA. Worth noting for this clone: The antigen it binds to is not known. It has no much larger one-base neighbor in the sample; base qualities were not kept.

The library was made by the immunoSEQ multiplex PCR assay. TCRdb carries this immuneACCESS record with in-frame sequences only. Its versions omit some clonotypes, under half of them owing to an unresolved V gene in the studies checked, with the rest unexplained. The sample data list about 57,000 clones, and about 91% of these were observed just once. The ten largest make up roughly 0.2% of the sample. The sequence was collected from a female donor with multiple sclerosis, enrolled in a pregnancy study. The sequences come from CD4+ T cells from peripheral blood mononuclear cells, collected in the second trimester of pregnancy. The chain employs TRBV29-1 and TRBJ2-1; 7 central bases correspond to TRBD2. DNA sequence: TGCAGCGTTGAAGATCCCGGGGTACGGCGGGAGTCAGTCCAAATAGATGAGCAGTTCTTC. It translates to CSVEDPGVRRESVQIDEQFF.